A single sample is the source of the 9 T cell receptor beta chains below, sequenced in a study of identical twins. Each CDR3 protein gets one entry after TCRdb re-called the 5' RACE reads with MiXCR. The sample holds about 790,000 distinct CDR3 sequences; about 20% are singletons and the top ten take around 13%. These data also featured in a second study, about T cells expressing NK-cell markers.

Sequencing used PBMCs. The receptor set was obtained from a woman aged 18-35 years in good health.

The chain combines TRBV12-3 or TRBV12-4 with TRBJ1-6, with a tentative D call TRBD1 (5 bases). V shed 3 bases and J shed 6 bases, with 9 bases lying between them. CDR3 length equals 14 residues. This CDR3 is CASSFQGPNSPLHF. Here the CDR3 DNA reads TGTGCCAGCAGTTTTCAGGGACCTAATTCACCCCTCCACTTT.

As for this clonotype: Mismatch with germline at one junction end may stem from a read error. This chain uses TRBV3-1 with TRBJ1-1; no definite D call. The germline CDR1 and CDR2 sequences are LGHDT and YNNKEL (reference sequence). CDR3 length: 13 residues. CDR3 loop: CASSQGVNNEAFF. The CDR3 DNA sequence: TGTGCCAGCAGCCAAGGGGTAAACAATGAAGCTTTCTTT.

V is TRBV12-3 or TRBV12-4 and J is TRBJ1-1; D gene unclear. V lost 5 bases and J 3 bases, leaving 10 bases between the germline ends. This CDR3 comprises 13 residues. The CDR3 DNA follows: TGTGCCAGCAGTCAAACAGAGTACACTGAAGCTTTCTTT. It encodes CASSQTEYTEAFF.

This clonotype was picked up a small number of times. The chain recombines TRBV20-1 with TRBJ2-5; TRBD2 matches 11 bases. The CDR3 consists of 13 residues. Germline-derived CDR1 and CDR2 are DFQATT and SNEGSKA (reference sequence). V dropped 6 bases and J dropped 5; count of bases not matched to a gene: 5. The CDR3 nucleotides are TGCAGTGCACCGACTAGCGGGGAGGAGACCCAGTACTTC. Its translation is CSAPTSGEETQYF.

The chain recombines TRBV20-1 with TRBJ2-2; possibly TRBD2 for D (6 bases). The CDR3 spans 15 residues. Germline V gene sequence: CDR1 DFQATT, CDR2 SNEGSKA (reference sequence). V was cut by 5 bases and J by 1 base, with 14 bases left in between. CDR3 region: CSASGSSGNTGELFF. For the CDR3, the DNA is TGCAGTGCTTCTGGGAGTAGCGGGAACACCGGGGAGCTGTTTTTT.

This chain joins TRBV20-1 and TRBJ2-2; weak D call: TRBD2 (6 bases). Per the germline V gene, CDR1 is DFQATT and CDR2 is SNEGSKA (reference sequence). V lost 5 bases and J 5 bases, leaving 15 bases between the germline ends. The CDR3 runs to 14 residues. The CDR3 reads CSARGRGGTGELFF. The CDR3 DNA sequence: TGCAGTGCTCGAGGGCGGGGAGGAACCGGGGAGCTGTTTTTT.

This chain links TRBV29-1 with TRBJ2-2; D remains unclear. Per germline, CDR1 SQVTM and CDR2 ANQGSEA. The CDR3 totals 13 residues. In DNA, the CDR3 is TGCAGTCAACTGGATCCTGACACCGGGGAGCTGTTTTTT. Amino acid sequence: CSQLDPDTGELFF.

This clonotype was picked up a small number of times. The rearrangement joins TRBV7-2 to TRBJ2-1; D may be TRBD1 or TRBD2 (5 bases each). V was clipped by 5 bases and J by 10 bases, with 12 bases between them. CDR1 and CDR2 (germline): SGHTA, FQGNSA. This CDR3 has 12 amino acids. DNA for the CDR3: TGTGCCAGCAGCCGGACAAAGCGGGAGCAGTTCTTC. It is translated as CASSRTKREQFF.

There are a few counts of this clonotype. The J gene is TRBJ2-7, the V gene TRBV20-1, with 7 positions matching TRBD1. Per germline, CDR1 DFQATT and CDR2 SNEGSKA (reference sequence). The V gene end was trimmed by 6 bases and the J gene end by 4 bases; junction bases not matched to a gene: 12. This CDR3 is 14 amino acids long. In DNA, the CDR3 is TGCAGTGCCCGTGACAGGGCACTTTCGTACGAGCAGTACTTC. This translates into CSARDRALSYEQYF.